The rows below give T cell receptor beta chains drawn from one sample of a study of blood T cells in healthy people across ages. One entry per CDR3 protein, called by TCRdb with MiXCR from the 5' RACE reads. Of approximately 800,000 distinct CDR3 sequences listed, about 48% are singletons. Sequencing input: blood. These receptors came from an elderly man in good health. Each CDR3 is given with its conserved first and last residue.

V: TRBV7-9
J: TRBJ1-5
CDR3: CASSAMGGVNNQPQHF

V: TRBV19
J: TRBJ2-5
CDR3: CASSMSQGRETQYF

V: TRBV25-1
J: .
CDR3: CASNGGGNFNEQYF

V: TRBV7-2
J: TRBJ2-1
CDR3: CASSLVSGTLYNEQFF

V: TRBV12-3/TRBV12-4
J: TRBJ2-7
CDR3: CASSRDRGHEQYF

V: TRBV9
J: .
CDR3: CASSPRGSGRYEQYF

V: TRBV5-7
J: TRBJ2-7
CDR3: CASTGRGYEQYF

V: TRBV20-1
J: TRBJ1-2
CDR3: CSARDRTGKDYGYTF

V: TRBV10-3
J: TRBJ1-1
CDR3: CAISRGVQNTEAFF

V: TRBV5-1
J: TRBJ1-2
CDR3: CASSRSMGDPNYGYTF

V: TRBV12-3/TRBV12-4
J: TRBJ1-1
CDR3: CASSWGGAGTEAFF

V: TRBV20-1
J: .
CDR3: CSARVPGQSYEQYF

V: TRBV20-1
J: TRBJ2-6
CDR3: CSASLGANVLTF

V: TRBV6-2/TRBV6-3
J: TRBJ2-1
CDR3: CASRSGTSDILSYNEQFF

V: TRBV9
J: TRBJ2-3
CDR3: CASSVASRADTQYF

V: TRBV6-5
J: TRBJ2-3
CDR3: CAISPGAEDRYAYF

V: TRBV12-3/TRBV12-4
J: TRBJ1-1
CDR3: CASSLAGTGGTEAFF

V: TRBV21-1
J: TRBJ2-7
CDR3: CASSPPREWSADEQYF

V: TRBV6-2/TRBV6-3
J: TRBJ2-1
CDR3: CASSYVGEIGEQFF

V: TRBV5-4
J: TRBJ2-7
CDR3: CASSPERDQGEQYF

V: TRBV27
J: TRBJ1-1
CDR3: CASSLVQGSRSEAFF

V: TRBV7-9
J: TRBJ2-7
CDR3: CASSLGPGREYF

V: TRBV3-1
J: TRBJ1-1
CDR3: CASSQSVGSNTEAFF

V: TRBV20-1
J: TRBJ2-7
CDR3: CSASRDGSYEQYF

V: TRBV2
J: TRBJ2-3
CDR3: CASSEWLAPDTQYF

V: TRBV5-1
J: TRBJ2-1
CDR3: CASSLDPQSSYNEQFF

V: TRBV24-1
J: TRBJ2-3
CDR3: CATSDQATADTQYF

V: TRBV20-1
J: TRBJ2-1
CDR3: CSAAGLRTSYNEQFF

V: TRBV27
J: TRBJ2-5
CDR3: CASRLAGLGETQYF

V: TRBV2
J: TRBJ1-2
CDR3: CASSAGVWDGYTF

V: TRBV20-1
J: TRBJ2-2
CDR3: CSARQGLGRNGELFF

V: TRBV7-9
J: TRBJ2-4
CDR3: CASSLDGQGKNIQYF

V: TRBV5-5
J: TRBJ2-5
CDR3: CASSKGPQSYQETQYF

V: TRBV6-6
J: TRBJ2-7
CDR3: CASSPRTSGRSDYEQYF

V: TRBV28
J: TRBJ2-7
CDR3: CASSPPGNSYGQYF

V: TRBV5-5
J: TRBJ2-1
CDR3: CASSTLAGTGLYNEQFF

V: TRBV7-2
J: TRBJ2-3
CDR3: CASSARLVLSDRYAYF

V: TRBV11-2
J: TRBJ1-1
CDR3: CASSRDRLNTEAFF

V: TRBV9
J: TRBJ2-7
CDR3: CASSPGGTSGSEQYF

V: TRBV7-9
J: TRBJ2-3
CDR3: CASSLLGGDPDTQYF